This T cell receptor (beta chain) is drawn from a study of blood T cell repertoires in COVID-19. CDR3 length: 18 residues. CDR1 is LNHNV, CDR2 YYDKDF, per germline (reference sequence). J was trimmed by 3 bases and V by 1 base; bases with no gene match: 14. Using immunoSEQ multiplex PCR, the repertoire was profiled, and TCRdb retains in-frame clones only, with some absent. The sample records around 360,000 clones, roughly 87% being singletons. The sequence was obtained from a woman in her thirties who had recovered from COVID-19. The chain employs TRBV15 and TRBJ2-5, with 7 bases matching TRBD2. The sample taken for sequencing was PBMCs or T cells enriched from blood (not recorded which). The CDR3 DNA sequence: TGTGCCACCAGCAGAGTTCTACAATCGGCTAGCGGTAAAGAGACCCAGTACTTC. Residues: CATSRVLQSASGKETQYF.